These 11 T cell receptor beta chains share one sample of origin, sequenced in a study of response to subunit inactivated influenza vaccine. From the RT-PCR reads, TCRdb called clonotypes with MiXCR, one entry per CDR3 protein. The profile shows about 780,000 distinct CDR3 sequences, about 18% of them singletons. The material sequenced was PBMCs from blood, taken 5 days after vaccination. All receptors derive from a man aged 45-65 years who received an inactivated influenza vaccine.

This clonotype was recorded many times. This chain joins TRBV5-5 and TRBJ1-5; D is perhaps TRBD1 (5 bases). The CDR3 spans 15 residues. Per germline, CDR1 SGHKS and CDR2 YYEKEE (reference sequence). Trimming took off 1 base at V and 6 bases at J, with 14 bases between the two ends. The CDR3 DNA sequence: TGTGCCAGCAGCTTGTATATGGGGGTCGGTCAGCCCCAGCATTTT. This translates into CASSLYMGVGQPQHF.

The chain carries TRBV11-2 and TRBJ2-1; TRBD1 agrees at 7 bases. Germline V gives CDR1 SGHAT, CDR2 FQNNGV. V was clipped by 4 bases and J by 2 bases; unmatched bases: 8. CDR3 length equals 16 residues. CDR3 sequence reads: CASSSYRGWTYNEQFF. CDR3 sequence (DNA): TGTGCCAGCAGCTCTTACAGGGGTTGGACCTACAATGAGCAGTTCTTC.

The chain combines TRBV18 with TRBJ1-1; the D is unclear. In germline, CDR1 is KGHSH, CDR2 LQKENI. Trimming pared 4 bases from V and 1 base from J, leaving 10 bases between. This CDR3 comprises 14 residues. CDR3 region: CASSLRAANTEAFF. The CDR3 DNA sequence: TGTGCCAGCTCACTGCGGGCGGCGAACACTGAAGCTTTCTTT.

The chain links TRBV28 to TRBJ2-7; maybe TRBD2 (5 bases). V was clipped by 7 bases and J by 9 bases, with 19 bases between them. There are 13 residues in the CDR3. CDR1 and CDR2 (germline): MDHEN, SYDVKM. DNA for the CDR3: TGTGCCAGCACTATTTCCCCCCGGGGAGTGCAGTACTTC. Its translation: CASTISPRGVQYF.

The chain joins TRBV5-1 to TRBJ2-1; D call uncertain. V was cut by 0 bases and J by 0 bases, with 7 bases left in between. Per germline, CDR1 SGHRS and CDR2 YFSETQ. The CDR3 loop spans 15 amino acids. This chain's CDR3 is CASSLDGTSYNEQFF. The CDR3 DNA sequence: TGCGCCAGCAGCTTGGATGGTACCTCCTACAATGAGCAGTTCTTC. Combining the CDR3 with reference TRBV5-1 and TRBJ2-1 gives the whole variable domain KAGVTQTPRYLIKTRGQQVTLSCSPISGHRSVSWYQQTPGQGLQFLFEYFSETQRNKGNFPGRFSGRQFSNSRSEMNVSTLELGDSALYLCASSLDGTSYNEQFFGPGTRLTVL.

This clonotype has more than one count but fewer than ten. The V call is TRBV4-2, the J call TRBJ2-3; 9 bases are a match to TRBD2. From germline, CDR1 is LGHNA and CDR2 YNFKEQ. This CDR3 is 16 amino acids long. V lost 4 bases, J lost 6 bases, and 11 bases stayed unmatched. The CDR3 nucleotides are TGTGCCAGCAGCCCTAAAGCGGGGGGTCCTGAGGATACGCAGTATTTT. It translates to CASSPKAGGPEDTQYF.

V gene TRBV6-2 or TRBV6-3 combines with J gene TRBJ1-5, with D maybe TRBD1 (6 bases). Germline V gene data show CDR1 as MNHEY and CDR2 as SVGEGT. The CDR3 is made up of 15 amino acids. Trimming took off 2 bases at V and 2 bases at J, with 10 bases between the two ends. The DNA of the CDR3 is TGTGCCAGCAGTTACCGGGACACCCGCAATCAGCCCCAGCATTTT. Translation: CASSYRDTRNQPQHF.

The sample holds a few counts of this clonotype. V and J are TRBV5-1 and TRBJ2-5, with a weak D call TRBD1 (5 bases). Trimming removed 0 bases at V and 0 bases at J, with 12 bases between. This CDR3 contains 16 residues. Germline lookup yields CDR1 SGHRS and CDR2 YFSETQ. CDR3 DNA: TGCGCCAGCAGCTTGGGTGTGGGGCAAAACCAAGAGACCCAGTACTTC. It encodes CASSLGVGQNQETQYF.

The chain is built from TRBV6-1 and TRBJ1-2; 8 nucleotides line up with TRBD1. The CDR3 has 15 residues. Germline V gene sequence: CDR1 MNHNS, CDR2 SASEGT. The J segment lost 2 bases and the V segment lost 2 bases, leaving 4 bases of the junction unmatched. The CDR3, as DNA: TGTGCCAGCAGTGAAAGACAGGGGATGAACTATGGCTACACCTTC. It translates to CASSERQGMNYGYTF.

This chain joins TRBV7-8 and TRBJ2-1, with a tentative D call TRBD2 (6 bases). The V end lost 5 bases, the J end lost 3 bases, and 11 bases lay between the germline ends. CDR1 is SGHVS, CDR2 FQNEAQ, per germline. CDR3 size: 14 residues. CDR3 DNA: TGTGCCAGCAGCGTGGGACTGGTCTACAATGAGCAGTTCTTC. It encodes CASSVGLVYNEQFF.

This clonotype was detected ten times or more. The chain carries TRBV6-2 or TRBV6-3 and TRBJ1-1, with no clear D. In germline, CDR1 is MNHEY, CDR2 SVGEGT. Trimming left V 4 bases short and J 2 bases short, with 11 bases between. The CDR3 length is 14 residues. For the CDR3, the DNA is TGTGCCAGCAGTTTAAGGACCGTTAACACTGAAGCTTTCTTT. It is translated as CASSLRTVNTEAFF.